This passage covers 18 T cell receptor beta chains from one sample sequenced in a study of cytomegalovirus exposure and HLA in healthy donors (dated by TCRdb to 2017 to 2019). The method behind the library was the immunoSEQ multiplex PCR assay. For the multiplex PCR, a mixture combining 60 forward primers for TCR Vbeta segments and 13 reverse primers for TCR Jbeta segments was used. TCRdb obtained this table from immuneACCESS and retained in-frame rearrangements with V and J assigned. These tables miss some clones; where compared with another copy, unresolved V genes account for less than half of the shortfall, and the remainder is unexplained. In all, the sample holds about 120,000 clones, and under 80% of those were seen once. About 30% of the sample goes to the ten largest clones. The specimen was PBMCs. These receptors were taken from a man between 60 and 75 years old in good health and CMV-seropositive.

In this sample, this clone turned up a few times. This chain links TRBV7-3 with TRBJ2-1; D may be TRBD2 (6 bases). This CDR3 has 15 residues. Germline V gene sequence: CDR1 SGHTA, CDR2 FQGTGA. The V and J ends lost 2 bases and 6 bases respectively, with 14 bases between them. DNA for the CDR3: TGTGCCAGCAGCTTAGCAGCGGGCGAAGCCAATGAGCAGTTCTTC. It translates to CASSLAAGEANEQFF.

V gene TRBV6-7 combines with J gene TRBJ1-2; D might be TRBD1 (6 bases). TRBV6-7 is marked as an open reading frame, function uncertain. The CDR3 length is 15 residues. The V gene lost 7 bases and the J gene lost 4 bases, with 19 bases spanning the gap. The CDR3 region is CASTPPGARTYGYTF. The DNA of the CDR3 is TGTGCCAGCACGCCGCCAGGGGCGCGCACCTATGGCTACACCTTC.

The chain uses TRBV2 and TRBJ2-3, with 10 positions matching TRBD2. CDR3 size: 16 residues. Germline CDR1 reads SNHLY; CDR2 reads FYNNEI. V was clipped by 5 bases and J by 0 bases; unmatched bases: 5. The CDR3 spells CASSSRTSGSTDTQYF. CDR3 in DNA: TGTGCCAGCAGTTCCCGGACTAGCGGCAGCACAGATACGCAGTATTTT.

The chain carries TRBV7-9 and TRBJ1-3, with unresolved D. CDR3 length: 16 amino acids. The germline CDR1 and CDR2 sequences are SEHNR and FQNEAQ (reference sequence). V gave up 1 base and J gave up 3 bases, with 13 bases separating them. The DNA for the CDR3 is TGTGCCAGCAGCTTAGTACAGCCGGCTGATGGAAACACCATATATTTT. The encoded protein is CASSLVQPADGNTIYF.

This clone was recorded a few times. The chain uses TRBV15 and TRBJ2-7, with a tentative D call TRBD2 (6 bases). V was trimmed by 0 bases and J by 2 bases, leaving 11 bases between them. Germline assignment: CDR1 LNHNV and CDR2 YYDKDF (reference sequence). CDR3 length: 15 amino acids. CDR3 nucleotide sequence: TGTGCCACCAGCAGAGAGCGAGGCGGGACCTACGAGCAGTACTTC. This gives the protein CATSRERGGTYEQYF.

In its sample, this clone was seen once. This chain connects TRBV30 to TRBJ1-2; possible D gene TRBD1, 5 bases. The CDR3 loop spans 14 amino acids. V lost 2 bases and J lost 1, with 11 bases in between. From germline, CDR1 is GTSNPN and CDR2 SVGIG (reference sequence). The CDR3 nucleotides are TGTGCCTGGAGTCCGGGGGACCTTAACTATGGCTACACCTTC. This translates into CAWSPGDLNYGYTF.

The rearrangement uses TRBV28 and TRBJ1-2; D is possibly TRBD1 (5 bases). Germline CDR1 reads MDHEN; CDR2 reads SYDVKM. The CDR3 is 16 amino acids. V was cut by 7 bases and J by 8 bases, with 26 bases left in between. This CDR3 reads CASILGGVGEGGGYTF. The CDR3 coding sequence is TGTGCCAGCATCCTAGGAGGCGTAGGGGAGGGCGGGGGCTACACCTTC.

The rearrangement uses TRBV5-1 and TRBJ2-7, with 8 bases that match TRBD2. With 7 bases clipped from V and 2 bases from J, the junction kept 5 bases outside the gene matches. CDR1 is SGHRS, CDR2 YFSETQ, per germline. The CDR3 has 13 amino acids. CDR3 DNA: TGCGCCAGCGCCCCCGGGAGGGCCTACGAGCAGTACTTC. Translated: CASAPGRAYEQYF.

This clone showed up just once. At the DNA level, this CDR3 is encoded by other sequences in the same sample as well. The rearrangement uses TRBV2 and TRBJ1-1; TRBD1 aligns across 9 bases. The V gene's germline CDR1 is SNHLY and CDR2 FYNNEI. There are 14 residues in the CDR3. The V and J ends lost 4 bases and 1 base, in that order; junction bases with no gene match: 1. As DNA, the CDR3 is TGTGCCAGCAGTGGGGACAGGGCGAACACTGAAGCTTTCTTT. It yields the protein CASSGDRANTEAFF.

This chain joins TRBV10-2 and TRBJ2-5; TRBD1 matches at 8 bases. The end of the DNA aligns better with TRBJ2-7, so the J call may be wrong. Looked up from germline, CDR1 is WSHSY and CDR2 is SAAADI. There are 14 residues in the CDR3. For the CDR3, the DNA is TGCGCCAGCAGGTCTCAGGGGGCTAAGGACGAGCAGTACTTC. This codes for CASRSQGAKDEQYF.

V and J are TRBV10-2 and TRBJ1-1; D remains unclear. The germline V and J ends were trimmed by 8 bases and 1 base, with 11 bases remaining between them. The CDR3 spans 13 residues. The germline CDR1 and CDR2 sequences are WSHSY and SAAADI. The CDR3 loop reads CASGGNTNTEAFF. Here the CDR3 DNA reads TGCGCCAGCGGAGGGAATACGAACACTGAAGCTTTCTTT.

The chain carries TRBV6-5 and TRBJ1-1; possibly TRBD1 for D (5 bases). CDR1 and CDR2 from the germline V gene are MNHEY and SVGAGI. CDR3 size: 15 residues. V lost 5 bases to trimming and J lost 4 bases, with 17 bases between them. The CDR3 DNA sequence: TGTGCCAGCAGTGGCCATGGGGCGGTGGTCACTGAAGCTTTCTTT. It codes for CASSGHGAVVTEAFF.

The chain couples TRBV7-9 to TRBJ1-2; D is unresolved. This CDR3 contains 15 residues. CDR1 and CDR2 from the germline V gene are SEHNR and FQNEAQ (reference sequence). V was clipped by 0 bases and J by 1 base, with 9 bases between them. The CDR3: CASSLARGDNYGYTF. CDR3 coding DNA: TGTGCCAGCAGCTTAGCGCGGGGTGATAACTATGGCTACACCTTC.

DNA for the CDR3: TGTGCCAGCAGTACCCCCGGAGTCTCTGGAAACACCATATATTTT. This gives the protein CASSTPGVSGNTIYF. V gene TRBV2 combines with J gene TRBJ1-3; D call uncertain. The V and J ends lost 5 bases and 0 bases respectively, with 11 bases between them. Germline values: CDR1 SNHLY, CDR2 FYNNEI. There are 15 residues in the CDR3. Combining the CDR3 with reference TRBV2 and TRBJ1-3 gives the whole variable domain EPEVTQTPSHQVTQMGQEVILRCVPISNHLYFYWYRQILGQKVEFLVSFYNNEISEKSEIFDDQFSVERPDGSNFTLKIRSTKLEDSAMYFCASSTPGVSGNTIYFGEGSWLTVV.

In its sample, this clone was seen once. V and J are TRBV18 and TRBJ1-1, with D hard to call. The CDR3 totals 14 residues. Trimming took 3 bases from V and 1 from J, leaving 9 bases between them. Germline V gives CDR1 KGHSH, CDR2 LQKENI. CDR3 sequence reads: CASSPAVANTEAFF. CDR3 nucleotide sequence: TGTGCCAGCTCACCCGCGGTAGCGAACACTGAAGCTTTCTTT.

This sequence joins TRBV5-8 and TRBJ1-2; D perhaps matches TRBD1 (6 bases). The V gene lost 4 bases and the J gene lost 6 bases, with 22 bases spanning the gap. Germline CDR1 and CDR2: SGHTS and YDEGEE. The CDR3 is made up of 16 amino acids. CDR3 sequence reads: CASSEYSGTPAHGYTF. CDR3 DNA sequence: TGTGCCAGCAGCGAATACTCCGGGACACCAGCTCATGGCTACACCTTC. Full variable domain (remainder filled in from reference TRBV5-8 and TRBJ1-2): EAGVTQSPTHLIKTRGQQATLRCSPISGHTSVYWYQQALGLGLQFLLWYDEGEERNRGNFPPRFSGRQFPNYSSELNVNALELEDSALYLCASSEYSGTPAHGYTFGSGTRLTVV.

This rearrangement joins TRBV18 to TRBJ1-4; 7 nucleotides match TRBD1. In germline, CDR1 is KGHSH, CDR2 LQKENI. V lost 4 bases and J lost 4; bases outside the gene matches: 6. The length of the CDR3 is 15 residues. The CDR3 reads CASSLGTVLNEKLFF. In DNA form, the CDR3 reads TGTGCCAGCTCACTCGGGACAGTGCTTAATGAAAAACTGTTTTTT. Full variable domain (missing parts from reference TRBV18 and TRBJ1-4): NAGVMQNPRHLVRRRGQEARLRCSPMKGHSHVYWYRQLPEEGLKFMVYLQKENIIDESGMPKERFSAEFPKEGPSILRIQQVVRGDSAAYFCASSLGTVLNEKLFFGSGTQLSVL.

This chain uses TRBV7-3 with TRBJ1-6, with 8 bases lining up with TRBD1. With V trimmed by 2 bases and J by 7 bases, 4 bases remained unmatched. The CDR3 loop spans 15 amino acids. Germline CDR1 SGHTA, CDR2 FQGTGA. As DNA, the CDR3 is TGTGCCAGCAGCTTACAGGGGGCCCTAAATTCACCCCTCCACTTT. This gives the protein CASSLQGALNSPLHF. Looking up the rest from reference TRBV7-3 and TRBJ1-6 gives the full variable domain: GAGVSQTPSNKVTEKGKYVELRCDPISGHTALYWYRQSLGQGPEFLIYFQGTGAADDSGLPNDRFFAVRPEGSVSTLKIQRTERGDSAVYLCASSLQGALNSPLHFGNGTRLTVT.